These 2 T cell receptor beta chains were all obtained from the same sample, sequenced in a study of T cells in Graves' hyperthyroidism and ophthalmopathy. Amplification yielded TCR beta CDR3 regions, with RNA transcripts as the source. HTBI primers drove first-round RT-PCR of the TCR CDR3. TCRdb re-derived calls from the multiplex PCR reads in MiXCR, one entry per CDR3 protein. The table has around 300,000 distinct CDR3 sequences, approximately 15% seen once. The sample comprised blood. The receptors here all came from a woman between 25 and 40 years old with Graves' hyperthyroidism.

This clonotype occurred many times. The chain is built from TRBV2 and TRBJ2-3, with TRBD1 matching over 8 bases. The CDR3 runs to 15 residues. V gave up 7 bases and J gave up 6 bases; unmatched junction bases: 12. Looked up from germline, CDR1 is SNHLY and CDR2 is FYNNEI. In nucleotides, the CDR3 is TGTGCCAGCACCCTACAGGGGGAGTCCCTTGATACGCAGTATTTT. Translation gives CASTLQGESLDTQYF. Looking up the rest from reference TRBV2 and TRBJ2-3 gives the full variable domain: EPEVTQTPSHQVTQMGQEVILRCVPISNHLYFYWYRQILGQKVEFLVSFYNNEISEKSEIFDDQFSVERPDGSNFTLKIRSTKLEDSAMYFCASTLQGESLDTQYFGPGTRLTVL.

A few counts support this clonotype. The chain combines TRBV20-1 with TRBJ2-5; 7 positions agree with TRBD1. V lost 4 bases, J lost 2 bases, and 4 bases stayed unmatched. Germline CDR1 reads DFQATT; CDR2 reads SNEGSKA (reference sequence). The CDR3 loop spans 13 amino acids. CDR3 region: CSAISTGQETQYF. The CDR3 DNA follows: TGCAGTGCTATCTCGACAGGGCAAGAGACCCAGTACTTC.